These 24 T cell receptor beta chains came from one sample sequenced in a study of vaccination and CD4 T cells after COVID-19. The treatment here: approximately nine-day PBMC culture with coronavirus spike peptide pools or control peptides (ViraFEST assay). The Oncomine TCR Beta short-read assay was applied to DNA of cultured CD4+ T cells. TCRdb re-called the PCR reads with MiXCR, one entry per CDR3 protein. This table has roughly 18,000 distinct CDR3 sequences, under 60% appearing once. These TCRs are of unknown antigen specificity. The material sequenced was CD4+ T cells from blood, cultured in vitro. These receptor sequences come from a human donor who had recovered from COVID-19.

This chain links TRBV4-1 with TRBJ2-2; no definite D call. The length of the CDR3 is 16 residues. The V gene's germline CDR1 is MGHRA and CDR2 YSYEKL. V lost 4 bases and J 6 bases, leaving 18 bases between the germline ends. CDR3 residues: CASSRVARQLAGELFF. As DNA, the CDR3 is TGCGCCAGCAGCCGTGTGGCCAGGCAATTGGCCGGGGAGCTGTTTTTT.

The V gene is TRBV6-1, the J gene TRBJ2-5; D unclear. Per the germline V gene, CDR1 is MNHNS and CDR2 is SASEGT. The CDR3 has 15 amino acids. V was cut by 6 bases and J by 3 bases, with 17 bases left in between. In DNA, the CDR3 is TGTGCCAGCAGATCCCTGGCGGCAGGAGAAGAGACCCAGTACTTC. This sequence encodes CASRSLAAGEETQYF.

The chain has TRBV2 and TRBJ1-4; 7 positions agree with TRBD1. J lost 8 bases, V lost 6 bases, and 6 bases had no gene match. Germline loops: CDR1 SNHLY, CDR2 FYNNEI. There are 13 residues in the CDR3. The CDR3 DNA is TGTGCCAGCAGAAGGGGGCCCCTCGAAAAACTGTTTTTT. This gives the protein CASRRGPLEKLFF.

The chain joins TRBV7-9 to TRBJ2-2, with TRBD2 matching over 15 bases. The CDR3 sequence is 19 residues long. The trim removed 3 bases at V and 5 bases at J, leaving 10 bases unmatched. Germline CDR1 and CDR2: SEHNR and FQNEAQ (reference sequence). CDR3 nucleotide sequence: TGTGCCAGCAGCTTCCGCGGACTAGCGGGAGGGCCAGGGACCGGGGAGCTGTTTTTT. Translated: CASSFRGLAGGPGTGELFF.

A few counts support this clonotype. This chain uses TRBV7-2 with TRBJ1-2, with D unresolved. The V gene lost 1 base and the J gene lost 6 bases, with 9 bases spanning the gap. The CDR3 loop spans 13 amino acids. Germline values: CDR1 SGHTA, CDR2 FQGNSA. The CDR3 is CASSLDLSNGYTF. The CDR3 DNA follows: TGTGCCAGCAGCTTAGATCTATCGAATGGCTACACCTTC.

This clonotype was observed a few times. The chain carries TRBV29-1 and TRBJ1-1, with D possibly matching TRBD1 (6 bases). Between the trimmed V and J ends, which lost 3 bases and 3 bases, there was a span of 11 bases. Germline V CDR1 and CDR2: SQVTM, ANQGSEA. This CDR3 contains 13 residues. CDR3 residues: CSVDNPGDTEAFF. The CDR3 DNA sequence: TGCAGCGTTGATAACCCAGGGGACACTGAAGCTTTCTTT.

V and J are TRBV20-1 and TRBJ2-1, with a possible D match to TRBD2 (6 bases). The CDR3 contains 14 residues. V was shortened by 5 bases and J by 4 bases, with 15 bases between the two germline ends. Germline CDR1 reads DFQATT; CDR2 reads SNEGSKA (reference sequence). Written as DNA, the CDR3 is TGCAGTGCTCTCGACTCAGGAGGGTACAATGAGCAGTTCTTC. Encoded protein: CSALDSGGYNEQFF.

With regard to this clonotype: This CDR3 fails to terminate in the conserved phenylalanine or tryptophan, so it likely reflects a read error. The chain links TRBV19 to TRBJ2-7, with 11 positions matching TRBD2. Germline lookup yields CDR1 LNHDA and CDR2 SQIVND (reference sequence). This CDR3 is 15 amino acids long. V lost 4 bases to trimming and J lost 0 bases; unmatched junction nucleotides: 2. DNA for the CDR3: TGTGCCAGTAGTAGTACTAGCGGGAGCTCCTACGAGCAGTACTCC. It encodes CASSSTSGSSYEQYS.

This clonotype was seen only a few times. This chain links TRBV6-1 with TRBJ1-3, with D maybe TRBD1 (5 bases). The V gene's germline CDR1 is MNHNS and CDR2 SASEGT. CDR3 size: 15 residues. V was cut by 6 bases and J by 4 bases, with 16 bases left in between. The CDR3 DNA reads as TGTGCCAGCAGGGGGGTTATACCATGGGGAAACACCATATATTTT. It yields the protein CASRGVIPWGNTIYF.

The genes are TRBV20-1 and TRBJ2-7, with 7 bases matching TRBD2. With 7 bases clipped from V and 3 bases from J, the junction kept 12 bases outside the gene matches. Per germline, CDR1 DFQATT and CDR2 SNEGSKA (reference sequence). The length of the CDR3 is 14 residues. The CDR3 region is CSDKKKGTNYEQYF. Here the CDR3 DNA reads TGCAGTGACAAAAAGAAGGGGACTAACTACGAGCAGTACTTC.

The genes are TRBV30 and TRBJ1-2; D is unresolved. There are 13 residues in the CDR3. Germline values: CDR1 GTSNPN, CDR2 SVGIG (reference sequence). With 1 base removed from V and 2 bases from J, the gap between germline ends came to 8 bases. The CDR3 sequence: CAWSEPFNYGYTF. The CDR3 DNA reads TGTGCCTGGAGTGAACCGTTCAACTATGGCTACACCTTC. Complete variable domain (other parts from reference TRBV30 and TRBJ1-2): SQTIHQWPATLVQPVGSPLSLECTVEGTSNPNLYWYRQAAGRGLQLLFYSVGIGQISSEVPQNLSASRPQDRQFILSSKKLLLSDSGFYLCAWSEPFNYGYTFGSGTRLTVV.

The chain employs TRBV7-6 and TRBJ1-1, with D unclear. Germline V gene sequence: CDR1 SGHVS, CDR2 FNYEAQ. This CDR3 region has 13 residues. V lost 5 bases, J lost 5 bases, and 12 bases lay in between. CDR3 amino acids: CASSGGEGTEAFF. CDR3 DNA sequence: TGTGCCAGCAGCGGAGGAGAAGGAACTGAAGCTTTCTTT.

V gene TRBV7-6 combines with J gene TRBJ2-2; TRBD2 is a possible D gene (5 bases). V was pared by 2 bases and J by 1 base, with 11 bases between. Germline V CDR1 and CDR2: SGHVS, FNYEAQ. This CDR3 is built from 16 residues. The CDR3 sequence is CASSLRASLNTGELFF. The CDR3 DNA reads TGTGCCAGCAGCTTACGGGCTAGCTTGAACACCGGGGAGCTGTTTTTT. Full variable domain (outside the CDR3, taken from reference TRBV7-6 and TRBJ2-2): GAGVSQSPRYKVTKRGQDVALRCDPISGHVSLYWYRQALGQGPEFLTYFNYEAQQDKSGLPNDRFSAERPEGSISTLTIQRTEQRDSAMYRCASSLRASLNTGELFFGEGSRLTVL.

The rearrangement links TRBV21-1 to TRBJ2-7. TRBV21-1 is classified as a pseudogene. This CDR3 is built from 15 residues. CDR3 nucleotide sequence: TGTGCCAGCAGCAAAGTGGGTACGAGACCCTACGAGCAGTACTTC. Translated, it gives CASSKVGTRPYEQYF.

The V gene is TRBV28, the J gene TRBJ1-5, with D uncertain. V was pared by 3 bases and J by 9 bases, with 18 bases between. The CDR3 consists of 15 residues. Per the germline V gene, CDR1 is MDHEN and CDR2 is SYDVKM. The CDR3: CASSLVKGLRRPQHF. Here the CDR3 DNA reads TGTGCCAGCAGTTTGGTGAAGGGTCTCAGGCGGCCCCAGCATTTT.

This sequence joins TRBV2 and TRBJ2-3, with TRBD2 identical over 14 bases. J gave up 3 bases and V 11 bases, and 10 bases lay outside the gene matches. Germline V lookup: CDR1 SNHLY, CDR2 FYNNEI. This CDR3 is built from 16 residues. The DNA of the CDR3 is TGTGCCGGGGGGACTAGCGGGAGTTCGATGACAGATACGCAGTATTTT. Residues: CAGGTSGSSMTDTQYF.

The chain is built from TRBV29-1 and TRBJ2-1, with 9 nucleotides matching TRBD2. This CDR3 has 12 residues. CDR1 is SQVTM and CDR2 is ANQGSEA in the germline V gene. Trimming at V came to 3 bases and at J to 10 bases, leaving 4 bases not matched to a gene. The CDR3 DNA reads TGCAGCGTTGAGCCTAGCGGGACAGAGCAGTTCTTC. It codes for CSVEPSGTEQFF.

This clonotype was counted between two and nine times. The rearrangement uses TRBV6-5 and TRBJ1-1; possible D gene TRBD1, 5 bases. This CDR3 spans 13 amino acids. The ends were cut back, 2 bases at V and 8 bases at J, with 12 bases in the middle. Germline V gives CDR1 MNHEY, CDR2 SVGAGI. This CDR3 is CASSYGGVREAFF. The CDR3 DNA follows: TGTGCCAGCAGTTACGGAGGGGTTAGGGAAGCTTTCTTT.

This chain joins TRBV20-1 and TRBJ2-7; D tentatively reads TRBD1 or TRBD2 (5 bases each). There are 15 residues in the CDR3. The germline gives CDR1 DFQATT, CDR2 SNEGSKA (reference sequence). V was clipped by 0 bases and J by 0 bases, with 12 bases between them. The CDR3 reads CSARDDGTVSYEQYF. The CDR3 nucleotides are TGCAGTGCTAGAGACGACGGGACGGTCTCCTACGAGCAGTACTTC.

Only a few counts were recorded for this clonotype. A read error may produce the germline difference seen at one junction end. The rearrangement joins TRBV7-7 to TRBJ1-1, with a possible D match to TRBD1 (6 bases). Germline CDR1 SSHAT, CDR2 FNYEAQ (reference sequence). This CDR3 contains 19 residues. The CDR3 DNA follows: TGTGCTAGCAGCTCCTTCGACAGGAGTTCTCCATTCATGAACACTGAAGCTTTCTTT. This sequence encodes CASSSFDRSSPFMNTEAFF. The whole variable domain, remainder taken from reference TRBV7-7 and TRBJ1-1, is GAGVSQSPRYKVTKRGQDVTLRCDPISSHATLYWYQQALGQGPEFLTYFNYEAQPDKSGLPSDRFSAERPEGSISTLTIQRTEQRDSAMYRCASSSFDRSSPFMNTEAFFGQGTRLTVV.

This chain links TRBV29-1 with TRBJ1-1, with 8 bases lining up with TRBD1. The CDR3 covers 14 residues. Germline CDR1 SQVTM, CDR2 ANQGSEA. Trimming at V came to 7 bases and at J to 3 bases, leaving 10 bases not matched to a gene. CDR3 protein: CSASPRGPYTEAFF. The CDR3 DNA reads TGCAGCGCCTCCCCCAGGGGGCCTTACACTGAAGCTTTCTTT.

The V and J genes are TRBV5-8 and TRBJ1-2; D remains ambiguous. The CDR3 totals 13 residues. Germline V gene data show CDR1 as SGHTS and CDR2 as YDEGEE. With 1 base removed from V and 8 bases from J, the gap between germline ends came to 12 bases. In DNA form, the CDR3 reads TGTGCCAGCAGCTTGACTGGGTTGCGGGGCTACACCTTC. Translating it yields CASSLTGLRGYTF.

The chain couples TRBV27 to TRBJ1-2; tentatively, D is TRBD1 (5 bases). Germline V gives CDR1 MNHEY, CDR2 SMNVEV (reference sequence). Trimming stripped 0 bases from V and 8 bases from J, with 16 bases between. The CDR3 loop spans 15 amino acids. CDR3 amino acids: CASSLSTQARGGYTF. The CDR3 DNA sequence: TGTGCCAGCAGTTTATCGACCCAGGCGAGGGGAGGCTACACCTTC.

This clonotype appeared a few times. The chain has TRBV19 and TRBJ2-1; D could derive from TRBD1 or TRBD2 (5 bases each). CDR3 length: 15 amino acids. Trimming took off 3 bases at V and 1 base at J, with 10 bases between the two ends. CDR1 is LNHDA, CDR2 SQIVND, per germline (reference sequence). The CDR3 here is CASSIGTESYNEQFF. DNA for the CDR3: TGTGCCAGTAGTATCGGGACGGAGTCCTACAATGAGCAGTTCTTC.